This TCR beta chain was documented in a study of T-cell reconstitution after alpha-beta-depleted transplantation in children. V shed 11 bases and J 4 bases; nucleotides not matched to a gene: 7. CDR3 length: 14 amino acids. CDR1 and CDR2 (germline): MNHEY, SMNVEV (reference sequence). TCRbeta library construction was performed incorporating unique molecular identifiers. TCRdb redid the calling of the PCR reads with MiXCR, one entry per CDR3 protein. The data hold more than 550,000 distinct CDR3 sequences, with 10% to 13% observed a single time. This clonotype occurred many times. This rearrangement joins TRBV27 to TRBJ2-5, with TRBD2 matching over 13 bases. This receptor was identified in a human donor who donated a stem cell graft to a child with acute myeloid leukemia. The material was PBMCs from the stem cell graft donor, obtained from the stem cell graft. The CDR3 DNA follows: TGTGCCTGCGGACTAGCGGGAGTAGCAGAGACCCAGTACTTC. This encodes CACGLAGVAETQYF.